A single sample gave rise to the 27 T cell receptor beta chains below, sequenced in a study of PD-1 blockade in classical Hodgkin lymphoma (TCRdb year 2020). This specimen's time point label, per the study, means: cycle 1 day 1 (C1D1), immediately before nivolumab initiation. All trial patients had relapsed after autologous stem cell transplantation, with cohorts A, B and C differing in prior brentuximab vedotin exposure. CD4+ T cells were purified from thawed PBMCs by magnetic negative selection with a Miltenyi CD4+ T cell isolation kit. The library was produced with the immunoSEQ multiplex PCR assay. TCRdb's version of the immuneACCESS table is confined to in-frame rearrangements and falls short of the full clone set. An unresolved V gene accounts for under half of the shortfall where checked; the remainder is of unknown origin. This sample has about 12,000 clones in its table, and approximately 79% of those were observed once. The ten largest clones take up approximately 1.4% of the sample.

The sequenced sample was CD4+ T cells from blood, obtained at baseline. The source is a human donor with classical Hodgkin lymphoma.

This chain connects TRBV2 to TRBJ2-3; a weak D match, TRBD2 (6 bases). There are 13 residues in the CDR3. With 5 bases removed from V and 4 bases from J, the gap between germline ends came to 10 bases. Germline CDR1 SNHLY, CDR2 FYNNEI. Written as DNA, the CDR3 is TGTGCCAGCAGTCCCATAGCGGCAGATACGCAGTATTTT. Translated: CASSPIAADTQYF. Using reference TRBV2 and TRBJ2-3 for the parts outside the CDR3, the full variable domain is EPEVTQTPSHQVTQMGQEVILRCVPISNHLYFYWYRQILGQKVEFLVSFYNNEISEKSEIFDDQFSVERPDGSNFTLKIRSTKLEDSAMYFCASSPIAADTQYFGPGTRLTVL.

This sequence joins TRBV7-9 and TRBJ1-4, with 8 positions matching TRBD1. The CDR3 has 16 residues. V shed 5 bases, J shed 8 bases, and the junction held 13 bases outside the gene matches. Per the germline V gene, CDR1 is SEHNR and CDR2 is FQNEAQ (reference sequence). CDR3 sequence: CASSPRTGTGGEKLFF. For the CDR3, the DNA is TGTGCCAGCAGCCCAAGGACCGGGACAGGAGGCGAAAAACTGTTTTTT.

This clone turned up a few times. The chain joins TRBV7-3 to TRBJ1-5; 8 positions agree with TRBD1. J gave up 0 bases and V 5 bases, and 3 bases lay outside the gene matches. This CDR3 has 15 residues. The germline V gene has CDR1 SGHTA and CDR2 FQGTGA. In DNA, the CDR3 is TGTGCCAGCAGCCTGACAGGGGATAGCAATCAGCCCCAGCATTTT. Protein: CASSLTGDSNQPQHF.

This chain uses TRBV7-2 with TRBJ2-5; weak D call: TRBD2 (5 bases). The CDR3 consists of 16 residues. Germline CDR1 SGHTA, CDR2 FQGNSA. Trimming shortened V by 3 bases and J by 7 bases, and 21 bases separated the two germline ends. In DNA, the CDR3 is TGTGCCAGCAGCTTCTTAAGCGGAGGACGGAGCGGGACCCAGTACTTC. Translated: CASSFLSGGRSGTQYF.

The gene calls are TRBV4-3 and TRBJ2-7, with D hard to call. Trimming took 1 base from V and 0 from J, leaving 7 bases between them. The CDR3 runs 14 residues. The germline V gene encodes CDR1 LGHNA and CDR2 YSLEER. The CDR3 DNA sequence: TGCGCCAGCAGCCAAGGTCCCAGCTCCTACGAGCAGTACTTC. It encodes CASSQGPSSYEQYF.

The rearrangement links TRBV6-5 to TRBJ1-3; maybe TRBD1 (5 bases). Germline CDR1 reads MNHEY; CDR2 reads SVGAGI. The CDR3 sequence is 15 residues long. V lost 2 bases to trimming and J lost 2 bases, with 10 bases between them. CDR3 amino acids: CASSYDWGPGNTIYF. In DNA, the CDR3 is TGTGCCAGCAGTTACGATTGGGGACCTGGAAACACCATATATTTT.

This sequence joins TRBV5-6 and TRBJ1-4, with TRBD1 matching over 11 bases. The trim removed 4 bases at V and 5 bases at J, leaving 7 bases unmatched. The length of the CDR3 is 16 residues. Germline V gene lookup returns CDR1 SGHDT and CDR2 YYEEEE. CDR3 sequence reads: CASSLWTGGLNEKLFF. Here the CDR3 DNA reads TGTGCCAGCAGCCTCTGGACAGGGGGCCTAAATGAAAAACTGTTTTTT.

A note on this clone: The same CDR3 can be traced to other DNA sequences in this sample. V usage is TRBV5-1 and J usage is TRBJ2-7; D gene ambiguous. Germline lookup yields CDR1 SGHRS and CDR2 YFSETQ. V was cut by 3 bases and J by 4 bases, with 8 bases left in between. The CDR3 consists of 12 residues. The CDR3 here is CASSSSTYEQYF. The CDR3 DNA sequence: TGCGCCAGCAGCTCATCTACTTACGAGCAGTACTTC.

V usage is TRBV30 and J usage is TRBJ2-7; no reliable D call. Germline lookup yields CDR1 GTSNPN and CDR2 SVGIG (reference sequence). V dropped 0 bases and J dropped 5 bases, with 11 bases sitting between them. CDR3 length: 13 amino acids. The CDR3 region has the DNA TGTGCCTGGAGTGTACAGCTAGGGAACGAGCAGTACTTC. Translating gives CAWSVQLGNEQYF.

The V call is TRBV7-3, the J call TRBJ2-7; tentatively, D is TRBD1 or TRBD2 (5 bases each). Germline lookup yields CDR1 SGHTA and CDR2 FQGTGA. The V end lost 0 bases, the J end lost 11 bases, and 14 bases lay between the germline ends. This CDR3 spans 13 amino acids. Here the CDR3 DNA reads TGTGCCAGCAGCTTAACCGGGACCACCCTGAAGTACTTC. Amino acid sequence: CASSLTGTTLKYF.

The genes are TRBV4-2 and TRBJ2-6; no firm D call. Germline-derived CDR1 and CDR2 are LGHNA and YNFKEQ. V was trimmed by 5 bases and J by 10 bases, leaving 18 bases between them. CDR3 length equals 15 residues. CDR3 protein: CASSSSGSTPNVLTF. The CDR3 nucleotides read TGTGCCAGCAGCTCCTCGGGTAGTACACCAAACGTCCTGACTTTC.

The chain recombines TRBV20-1 with TRBJ2-5; D call uncertain. The germline V gene has CDR1 DFQATT and CDR2 SNEGSKA (reference sequence). Trimming pared 5 bases from V and 0 bases from J, leaving 4 bases between. This CDR3 has 11 residues. The CDR3 reads CSALNQETQYF. CDR3 coding DNA: TGCAGTGCTCTAAACCAAGAGACCCAGTACTTC.

The chain has TRBV5-1 and TRBJ2-7, with 7 bases fitting TRBD1. CDR3 length: 18 amino acids. Germline loops: CDR1 SGHRS, CDR2 YFSETQ. V trimming: 0 bases; J trimming: 0 bases; junction bases outside the gene matches: 12. CDR3 loop: CASSLVFNRGTSSYEQYF. CDR3 in DNA: TGCGCCAGCAGCTTGGTATTCAACAGGGGTACCAGCTCCTACGAGCAGTACTTC.

The V call is TRBV11-2, the J call TRBJ2-3, with TRBD2 matching over 13 bases. The V and J ends lost 5 bases and 3 bases, in that order; junction bases with no gene match: 5. The length of the CDR3 is 16 residues. Per the germline V gene, CDR1 is SGHAT and CDR2 is FQNNGV. Here the CDR3 reads CASSQGLAGLTDTQYF. The CDR3 DNA follows: TGTGCCAGCAGCCAGGGACTAGCGGGGTTGACAGATACGCAGTATTTT. Using reference TRBV11-2 and TRBJ2-3 for the parts outside the CDR3, the full variable domain is EAGVAQSPRYKIIEKRQSVAFWCNPISGHATLYWYQQILGQGPKLLIQFQNNGVVDDSQLPKDRFSAERLKGVDSTLKIQPAKLEDSAVYLCASSQGLAGLTDTQYFGPGTRLTVL.

V gene TRBV4-3 combines with J gene TRBJ2-7; a possible D gene is TRBD2 (6 bases). Looked up from germline, CDR1 is LGHNA and CDR2 is YSLEER. This CDR3 has 15 amino acids. V was cut by 3 bases and J by 4 bases, with 16 bases left in between. This chain's CDR3 is CASSHTSGLEYEQYF. CDR3 sequence (DNA): TGCGCCAGCAGCCATACCTCGGGACTGGAGTACGAGCAGTACTTC.

V usage is TRBV5-5 and J usage is TRBJ1-2; D perhaps matches TRBD1 (6 bases). The V gene's germline CDR1 is SGHKS and CDR2 YYEKEE (reference sequence). The CDR3 is made up of 14 amino acids. Trimming removed 4 bases from V and 5 bases from J, with 15 bases in between. CDR3 bases: TGTGCCAGCAGCCTCGGGCAGGGGTGGTATGGCTACACCTTC. As protein: CASSLGQGWYGYTF.

This clone has more than one count but fewer than ten. The V gene is TRBV6-5, the J gene TRBJ2-7; D tentatively fits TRBD1 or TRBD2 (5 bases each). Germline-derived CDR1 and CDR2 are MNHEY and SVGAGI. CDR3 length: 13 amino acids. Trimming cost V 5 bases and J 3 bases, with 11 bases left between them. The CDR3 protein is CASSGDRDYEQYF. CDR3 DNA: TGTGCCAGCAGTGGGGACCGAGACTACGAGCAGTACTTC.

This sequence joins TRBV7-9 and TRBJ2-2; no definite D call. The CDR3 totals 14 residues. Germline values: CDR1 SEHNR, CDR2 FQNEAQ (reference sequence). Trimming left V 2 bases short and J 1 base short, with 5 bases between. CDR3 coding DNA: TGTGCCAGCAGCTTAACAGTGAACACCGGGGAGCTGTTTTTT. Encoded protein: CASSLTVNTGELFF.

The chain employs TRBV19 and TRBJ2-5; D is perhaps TRBD2 (6 bases). Germline assignment: CDR1 LNHDA and CDR2 SQIVND (reference sequence). The CDR3 is made up of 13 amino acids. V was trimmed by 5 bases and J by 1 base, leaving 8 bases between them. The CDR3 region is CASSWGVQETQYF. The CDR3 nucleotides are TGTGCCAGTAGTTGGGGGGTCCAAGAGACCCAGTACTTC.

This clone was found once. The rearrangement links TRBV7-6 to TRBJ2-7; D tentatively reads TRBD1 or TRBD2 (5 bases each). Germline loops: CDR1 SGHVS, CDR2 FNYEAQ. This CDR3 has 17 amino acids. Trimming cost V 4 bases and J 3 bases, with 22 bases left between them. DNA of the CDR3: TGTGCCAGCAGCTCCACGAACCCTCTGGGGGTCGGCTACGAGCAGTACTTC. Translating gives CASSSTNPLGVGYEQYF.

The genes are TRBV5-3 and TRBJ2-4; weak D call: TRBD1 (5 bases). TRBV5-3 is treated as an ORF (open reading frame) with a function not yet certain. The CDR3 contains 17 residues. Deletions cut 0 bases from V and 0 bases from J, with 13 bases between. In DNA, the CDR3 is TGTGCCAGAAGCTTGGGAGGACAACGACTAGCCAAAAACATTCAGTACTTC. Encoded protein: CARSLGGQRLAKNIQYF.

This chain links TRBV14 with TRBJ2-7; D perhaps matches TRBD1 (6 bases). Germline V CDR1 and CDR2: SGHDN, FVKESK. V lost 0 bases and J lost 3, with 15 bases in between. CDR3 length: 16 residues. CDR3 sequence: CASSQELRRGIYEQYF. Here the CDR3 DNA reads TGTGCCAGCAGCCAAGAACTTCGCAGGGGTATCTACGAGCAGTACTTC.

This rearrangement joins TRBV6-1 to TRBJ1-2; TRBD1 agrees at 10 bases. This CDR3 has 14 residues. Germline V lookup: CDR1 MNHNS, CDR2 SASEGT. With 6 bases clipped from V and 7 bases from J, the junction kept 8 bases outside the gene matches. The chain's CDR3 is CASSPRGQGSGYTF. CDR3 sequence (DNA): TGTGCCAGCAGCCCCAGGGGACAGGGGAGTGGCTACACCTTC.

This clone was recorded a few times. The J gene is TRBJ1-5, the V gene TRBV6-5; no reliable D call. Looked up from germline, CDR1 is MNHEY and CDR2 is SVGAGI. CDR3 length: 14 amino acids. The V gene lost 6 bases and the J gene lost 0 bases, with 9 bases spanning the gap. CDR3 sequence (DNA): TGTGCCAGCAGCACCACCTATAGCAATCAGCCCCAGCATTTT. Amino acids: CASSTTYSNQPQHF.

V usage is TRBV7-6 and J usage is TRBJ2-2, with D perhaps matching TRBD1 or TRBD2 (5 bases each). CDR3 size: 14 residues. The germline V gene has CDR1 SGHVS and CDR2 FNYEAQ. The germline V and J ends were trimmed by 8 bases and 5 bases, with 15 bases remaining between them. The CDR3 sequence: CASAGRVGTGELFF. The CDR3 DNA sequence: TGTGCCAGCGCAGGGAGAGTGGGTACCGGGGAGCTGTTTTTT.

The CDR3: CASSPPRDRPEKLFF. The CDR3 DNA reads TGCGCCAGCAGCCCCCCCCGGGACAGGCCTGAAAAACTGTTTTTT. V usage is TRBV4-1 and J usage is TRBJ1-4; 8 bases are shared with TRBD1. The CDR3 sequence is 15 residues long. Germline-derived CDR1 and CDR2 are MGHRA and YSYEKL. V lost 4 bases, J lost 7 bases, and 8 bases stayed unmatched.

The chain employs TRBV28 and TRBJ1-3; D is possibly TRBD1 (5 bases). The germline V and J ends were trimmed by 5 bases and 5 bases, with 16 bases remaining between them. The CDR3 runs to 15 residues. The V gene's germline CDR1 is MDHEN and CDR2 SYDVKM. CDR3 region: CASSPGTTLRNTIYF. CDR3 sequence (DNA): TGTGCCAGCAGTCCCGGGACGACGCTGAGAAACACCATATATTTT.